This entry lists 10 T cell receptor beta chains sequenced from one sample in a study of technical replicates of blood from four donors. The assay was immunoSEQ multiplex PCR, and TCRdb's table has in-frame clones only and misses some. Among approximately 79,000 clones listed, approximately 93% were seen once. Sequencing was done on a sample of T cells isolated from PBMCs. These receptors were taken from a human donor in good health.

V and J are TRBV5-4 and TRBJ2-1; 8 nucleotides match TRBD2. CDR1 and CDR2 from the germline V gene are SGHNT and YYREEE (reference sequence). V shed 0 bases, J shed 9 bases, and the junction held 8 bases outside the gene matches. This CDR3 has 15 amino acids. Here the CDR3 reads CASSLAGGRRSEQFF. The CDR3 coding sequence is TGTGCCAGCAGCTTGGCTGGCGGGAGGAGGAGTGAGCAGTTCTTC.

The chain employs TRBV19 and TRBJ2-1; 9 bases align to TRBD2. With V trimmed by 8 bases and J by 4 bases, 6 bases remained unmatched. There are 14 residues in the CDR3. Per the germline V gene, CDR1 is LNHDA and CDR2 is SQIVND (reference sequence). CDR3 amino acids: CASALAGTYNEQFF. CDR3 DNA: TGTGCCAGTGCCCTAGCGGGGACTTACAATGAGCAGTTCTTC.

V gene TRBV6-5 combines with J gene TRBJ2-1; TRBD2 matches 10 bases. Germline V gene data show CDR1 as MNHEY and CDR2 as SVGAGI. V lost 4 bases to trimming and J lost 2 bases; unmatched junction nucleotides: 2. The CDR3 is 15 amino acids. CDR3 sequence reads: CASSLTSGTYNEQFF. The CDR3 region has the DNA TGTGCCAGCAGTTTAACTAGCGGGACCTACAATGAGCAGTTCTTC.

The CDR3 loop is CASSRTSGTANSYEQYF. The DNA for the CDR3 is TGTGCCAGCTCACGCACTAGCGGGACGGCCAACTCCTACGAGCAGTACTTC. The chain couples TRBV18 to TRBJ2-7; 10 nucleotides agree with TRBD2. The CDR3 extends over 17 amino acids. The V gene's germline CDR1 is KGHSH and CDR2 LQKENI. V shed 4 bases, J shed 0 bases, and the junction held 9 bases outside the gene matches.

The CDR3 is CASSFFQGDTEAFF. The DNA of the CDR3 is TGTGCCAGCAGCTTTTTTCAGGGGGACACTGAAGCTTTCTTT. The chain is built from TRBV7-9 and TRBJ1-1; 7 nucleotides match TRBD1. CDR1 and CDR2 from the germline V gene are SEHNR and FQNEAQ (reference sequence). Trimming removed 3 bases from V and 3 bases from J; junction bases left unmatched: 4. CDR3 length: 14 amino acids.

The CDR3: CASRTSGSTDTQYF. The DNA for the CDR3 is TGTGCCAGCAGAACTAGCGGAAGCACAGATACGCAGTATTTT. The chain combines TRBV6-5 with TRBJ2-3; 8 bases align to TRBD2. J was trimmed by 0 bases and V by 6 bases; bases with no gene match: 2. The CDR3 is made up of 14 amino acids. The germline V gene encodes CDR1 MNHEY and CDR2 SVGAGI.

J is TRBJ1-1 and V is TRBV7-9; TRBD1 aligns across 8 bases. The CDR3 has 15 amino acids. Trimming removed 5 bases from V and 0 bases from J; junction bases left unmatched: 5. Looked up from germline, CDR1 is SEHNR and CDR2 is FQNEAQ (reference sequence). CDR3 in DNA: TGTGCCAGCAGCGGGGGGACAGGTATGAACACTGAAGCTTTCTTT. Protein product: CASSGGTGMNTEAFF.

V usage is TRBV7-2 and J usage is TRBJ1-1; 7 nucleotides agree with TRBD1. The CDR3 has 14 amino acids. From germline, CDR1 is SGHTA and CDR2 FQGNSA. The J segment lost 14 bases and the V segment lost 0 bases, leaving 12 bases of the junction unmatched. CDR3 in amino acids: CASSLAQAGGNWFF. The DNA of the CDR3 is TGTGCCAGCAGCTTAGCGCAGGCAGGGGGAAATTGGTTCTTT.

This chain connects TRBV9 to TRBJ2-1, with 7 bases aligning to TRBD2. After removal of 0 bases from V and 7 bases from J, the junction contained 4 bases not matched to a gene. In germline, CDR1 is SGDLS, CDR2 YYNGEE. The CDR3 covers 14 residues. The CDR3 reads CASSVGGSTNEQFF. The CDR3, as DNA: TGTGCCAGCAGCGTAGGCGGGAGTACGAATGAGCAGTTCTTC. The full variable domain, completed using reference TRBV9 and TRBJ2-1, is DSGVTQTPKHLITATGQRVTLRCSPRSGDLSVYWYQQSLDQGLQFLIQYYNGEERAKGNILERFSAQQFPDLHSELNLSSLELGDSALYFCASSVGGSTNEQFFGPGTRLTVL.

Here the CDR3 reads CASSQRQARTEAFF. The CDR3 nucleotides are TGCGCCAGCAGCCAAAGACAGGCCCGCACTGAAGCTTTCTTT. The rearrangement joins TRBV4-1 to TRBJ1-1; perhaps TRBD1 as D (6 bases). V was pared by 2 bases and J by 4 bases, with 11 bases between. This CDR3 region has 14 residues. The germline V gene encodes CDR1 MGHRA and CDR2 YSYEKL.